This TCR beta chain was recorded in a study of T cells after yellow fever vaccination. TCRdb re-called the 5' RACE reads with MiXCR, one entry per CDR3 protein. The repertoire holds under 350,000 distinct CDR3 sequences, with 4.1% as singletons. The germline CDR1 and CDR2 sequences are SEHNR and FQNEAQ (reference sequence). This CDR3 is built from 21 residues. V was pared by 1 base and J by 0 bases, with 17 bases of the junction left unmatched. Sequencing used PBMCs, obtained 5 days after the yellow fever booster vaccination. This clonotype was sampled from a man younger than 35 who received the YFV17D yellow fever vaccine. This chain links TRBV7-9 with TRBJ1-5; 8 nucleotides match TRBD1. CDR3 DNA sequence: TGTGCCAGCAGCTTAGGTCCTCGGGCAGGGGGCAAACCCCTTAGCAATCAGCCCCAGCATTTT. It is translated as CASSLGPRAGGKPLSNQPQHF.